The 15 T cell receptor beta chains reported below all come from one sample, sequenced in a study of cytomegalovirus exposure and HLA in healthy donors. Primers included in the PCR were 60 Vbeta and 13 Jbeta primers. The method was immunoSEQ multiplex PCR; TCRdb's version includes in-frame clones alone and lacks a portion of them. The data hold about 120,000 clones, with roughly 80% observed a single time. The sequencing sample was made of PBMCs. All receptors come from a female donor in good health and CMV-seropositive.

This clone was seen only once. The junction and the germline gene differ at one end; a read error may be behind it. The chain links TRBV7-7 to TRBJ2-2, with 8 bases matching TRBD1. CDR1 and CDR2 from the germline V gene are SSHAT and FNYEAQ (reference sequence). This CDR3 is built from 15 residues. The CDR3 here is CASSSVTGATGELFF. For the CDR3, the DNA is TGTGCTAGCAGCTCCGTGACAGGGGCCACCGGGGAGCTGTTTTTT. The variable domain in full, with the rest retrieved from reference TRBV7-7 and TRBJ2-2, is GAGVSQSPRYKVTKRGQDVTLRCDPISSHATLYWYQQALGQGPEFLTYFNYEAQPDKSGLPSDRFSAERPEGSISTLTIQRTEQRDSAMYRCASSSVTGATGELFFGEGSRLTVL.

V is TRBV7-8 and J is TRBJ1-1, with 7 bases lining up with TRBD1. There are 16 residues in the CDR3. Germline V gene lookup returns CDR1 SGHVS and CDR2 FQNEAQ. V was clipped by 1 base and J by 5 bases; unmatched bases: 10. For the CDR3, the DNA is TGTGCCAGCAGCTTAGGGACAGGCGCCTTGGGAACTGAAGCTTTCTTT. It encodes CASSLGTGALGTEAFF.

The gene calls are TRBV4-2 and TRBJ2-7; 9 nucleotides match TRBD2. CDR1 is LGHNA and CDR2 is YNFKEQ in the germline V gene. The CDR3 length is 15 residues. V lost 1 base, J lost 1 base, and 2 bases stayed unmatched. The CDR3 DNA follows: TGTGCCAGCAGCCAAGCGACTAGCGGTTCCTACGAGCAGTACTTC. Translated: CASSQATSGSYEQYF.

This clone is a singleton in its sample. The chain links TRBV27 to TRBJ2-1; 9 bases are shared with TRBD2. Trimming took 3 bases from V and 6 from J; bases not matched to a gene: 6. From germline, CDR1 is MNHEY and CDR2 SMNVEV (reference sequence). The CDR3 is 15 residues long. The CDR3 bases are TGTGCCAGCAGTTTCGAAGCGGGGGGAGTCAATGAGCAGTTCTTC. It is translated as CASSFEAGGVNEQFF.

The chain is built from TRBV2 and TRBJ1-1; D may be TRBD1 (6 bases). Germline V gene data show CDR1 as SNHLY and CDR2 as FYNNEI. The CDR3 loop spans 12 amino acids. V was shortened by 2 bases and J by 11 bases, with 12 bases between the two germline ends. The CDR3 coding sequence is TGTGCCAGCAGTGAAAATTTAAGGGGGGCTTTCTTT. Its translation: CASSENLRGAFF.

This CDR3 reads CASSPTQWANEQFF. CDR3 DNA: TGTGCCAGCAGTCCGACCCAATGGGCCAATGAGCAGTTCTTC. J is TRBJ2-1 and V is TRBV6-6; D is unresolved. V was shortened by 5 bases and J by 6 bases, with 14 bases between the two germline ends. Germline values: CDR1 MNHNY, CDR2 SVGAGI (reference sequence). The CDR3 totals 14 residues.

This chain joins TRBV7-9 and TRBJ2-2; TRBD1 matches at 7 bases. Germline V gene data show CDR1 as SEHNR and CDR2 as FQNEAQ (reference sequence). V gave up 4 bases and J gave up 7 bases; unmatched junction bases: 6. CDR3 length: 14 residues. CDR3 protein: CASSSDRAVGELFF. The DNA for the CDR3 is TGTGCCAGCAGCTCCGACAGGGCCGTCGGGGAGCTGTTTTTT.

This clone was counted a few times. The chain combines TRBV30 with TRBJ2-1, with 8 bases that match TRBD1. This CDR3 region has 14 residues. Germline CDR1 GTSNPN, CDR2 SVGIG (reference sequence). V lost 7 bases and J lost 4; bases outside the gene matches: 9. CDR3 residues: CAYPTGVGYNEQFF. The DNA of the CDR3 is TGTGCCTACCCGACAGGGGTGGGGTACAATGAGCAGTTCTTC.

This chain joins TRBV5-4 and TRBJ2-3, with 7 positions matching TRBD1. The germline CDR1 and CDR2 sequences are SGHNT and YYREEE (reference sequence). CDR3 length equals 15 residues. V dropped 4 bases and J dropped 2; count of bases not matched to a gene: 7. CDR3 loop: CASSNGQVPTDTQYF. CDR3 DNA sequence: TGTGCCAGCAGCAACGGACAGGTTCCCACAGATACGCAGTATTTT.

The V call is TRBV29-1, the J call TRBJ2-3; perhaps TRBD1 as D (5 bases). Per the germline V gene, CDR1 is SQVTM and CDR2 is ANQGSEA. V was shortened by 7 bases and J by 4 bases, with 15 bases between the two germline ends. The CDR3 has 13 residues. Here the CDR3 DNA reads TGCAGCGCCTCCAGGGTGGAAGCAGATACGCAGTATTTT. Amino acid sequence: CSASRVEADTQYF.

V gene TRBV19 combines with J gene TRBJ2-1; D may be TRBD2 (5 bases). The CDR3 extends over 14 amino acids. V lost 1 base to trimming and J lost 4 bases, with 8 bases between them. In germline, CDR1 is LNHDA, CDR2 SQIVND (reference sequence). CDR3 region: CASSIGGLYNEQFF. The CDR3 nucleotides read TGTGCCAGTAGTATAGGAGGACTTTACAATGAGCAGTTCTTC.

The chain has TRBV27 and TRBJ2-5; 7 positions agree with TRBD1. This CDR3 region has 13 residues. With V trimmed by 5 bases and J by 5 bases, 5 bases remained unmatched. The germline V gene has CDR1 MNHEY and CDR2 SMNVEV (reference sequence). In nucleotides, the CDR3 is TGTGCCAGCAGTCAAGACAGGGCCGAGACCCAGTACTTC. It codes for CASSQDRAETQYF.

The chain recombines TRBV6-5 with TRBJ1-2; tentative D call: TRBD1 (5 bases). V lost 0 bases to trimming and J lost 0 bases, with 8 bases between them. The CDR3 has 15 residues. CDR1 and CDR2 from the germline V gene are MNHEY and SVGAGI. CDR3: CASSYSGGANYGYTF. CDR3 coding DNA: TGTGCCAGCAGTTACTCGGGGGGTGCTAACTATGGCTACACCTTC.

This chain uses TRBV27 with TRBJ2-2; D not resolved. Germline values: CDR1 MNHEY, CDR2 SMNVEV (reference sequence). V shed 3 bases and J shed 2 bases, with 4 bases lying between them. The CDR3 is 13 residues long. The CDR3 protein is CASSFYNTGELFF. The CDR3 nucleotides are TGTGCCAGCAGTTTCTATAACACCGGGGAGCTGTTTTTT.

J is TRBJ1-2 and V is TRBV7-2; 8 nucleotides agree with TRBD1. The V gene's germline CDR1 is SGHTA and CDR2 FQGNSA. This CDR3 is 15 amino acids long. Trimming at V came to 4 bases and at J to 7 bases, leaving 11 bases not matched to a gene. The CDR3 spells CASSWGYQGAGGYTF. The CDR3 nucleotides read TGTGCCAGCAGCTGGGGGTACCAGGGGGCCGGTGGCTACACCTTC.